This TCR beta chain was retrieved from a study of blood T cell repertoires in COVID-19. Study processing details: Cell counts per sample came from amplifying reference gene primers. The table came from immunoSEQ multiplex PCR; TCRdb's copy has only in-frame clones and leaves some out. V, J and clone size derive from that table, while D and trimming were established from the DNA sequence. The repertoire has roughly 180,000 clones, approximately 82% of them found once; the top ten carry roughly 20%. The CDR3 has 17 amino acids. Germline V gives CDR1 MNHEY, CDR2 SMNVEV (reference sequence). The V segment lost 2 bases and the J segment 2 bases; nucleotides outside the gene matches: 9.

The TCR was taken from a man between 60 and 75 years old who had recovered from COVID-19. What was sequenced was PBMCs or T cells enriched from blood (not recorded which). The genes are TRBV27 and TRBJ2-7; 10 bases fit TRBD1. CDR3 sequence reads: CASSLGIWDRGPYEQYF. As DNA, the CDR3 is TGTGCCAGCAGTTTAGGTATTTGGGACAGGGGACCCTACGAGCAGTACTTC.